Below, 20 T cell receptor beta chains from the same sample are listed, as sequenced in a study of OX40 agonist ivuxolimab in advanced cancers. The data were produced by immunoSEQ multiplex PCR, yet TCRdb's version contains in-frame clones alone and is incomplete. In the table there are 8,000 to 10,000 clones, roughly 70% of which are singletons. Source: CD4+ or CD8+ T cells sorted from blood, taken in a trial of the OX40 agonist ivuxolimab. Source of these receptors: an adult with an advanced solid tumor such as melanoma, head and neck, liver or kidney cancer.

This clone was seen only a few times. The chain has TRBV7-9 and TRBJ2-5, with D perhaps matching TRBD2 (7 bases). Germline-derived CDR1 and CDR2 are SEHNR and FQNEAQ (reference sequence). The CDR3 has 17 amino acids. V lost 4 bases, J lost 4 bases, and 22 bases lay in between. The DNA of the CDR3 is TGTGCCAGCAGCTCGGTACGGCGGGGGCCTTCGGCAGAGACCCAGTACTTC. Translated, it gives CASSSVRRGPSAETQYF.

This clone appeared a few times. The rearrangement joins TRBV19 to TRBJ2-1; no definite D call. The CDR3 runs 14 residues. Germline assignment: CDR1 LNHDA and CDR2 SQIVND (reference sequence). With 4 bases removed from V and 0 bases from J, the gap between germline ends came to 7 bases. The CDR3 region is CASSTASSYNEQFF. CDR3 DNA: TGTGCCAGTAGTACAGCTTCCTCCTACAATGAGCAGTTCTTC.

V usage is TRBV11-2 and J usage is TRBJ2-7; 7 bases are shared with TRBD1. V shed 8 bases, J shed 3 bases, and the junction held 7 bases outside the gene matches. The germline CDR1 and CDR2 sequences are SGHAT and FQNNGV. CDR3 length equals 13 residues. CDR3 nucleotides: TGTGCCAGCGGGGGACAGACCGGCTACGAGCAGTACTTC. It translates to CASGGQTGYEQYF. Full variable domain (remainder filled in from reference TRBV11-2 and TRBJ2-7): EAGVAQSPRYKIIEKRQSVAFWCNPISGHATLYWYQQILGQGPKLLIQFQNNGVVDDSQLPKDRFSAERLKGVDSTLKIQPAKLEDSAVYLCASGGQTGYEQYFGPGTRLTVT.

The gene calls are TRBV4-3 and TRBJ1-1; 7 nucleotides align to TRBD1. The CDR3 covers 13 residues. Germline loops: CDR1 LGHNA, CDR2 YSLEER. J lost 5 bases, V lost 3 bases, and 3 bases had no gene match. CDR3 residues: CASSHSGGTEAFF. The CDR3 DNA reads TGCGCCAGCAGCCACTCAGGGGGGACTGAAGCTTTCTTT.

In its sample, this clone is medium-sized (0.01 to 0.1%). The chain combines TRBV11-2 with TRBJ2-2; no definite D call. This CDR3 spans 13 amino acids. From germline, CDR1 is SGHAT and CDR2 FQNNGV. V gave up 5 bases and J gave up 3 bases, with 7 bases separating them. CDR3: CASSPRYTGELFF. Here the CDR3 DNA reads TGTGCCAGCAGCCCTCGGTACACCGGGGAGCTGTTTTTT.

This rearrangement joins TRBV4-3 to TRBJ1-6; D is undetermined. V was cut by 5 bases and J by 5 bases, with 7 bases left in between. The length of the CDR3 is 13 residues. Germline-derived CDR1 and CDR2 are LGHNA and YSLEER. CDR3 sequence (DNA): TGCGCCAGCAGCAGACGGAATAATTCACCCCTCCACTTT. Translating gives CASSRRNNSPLHF.

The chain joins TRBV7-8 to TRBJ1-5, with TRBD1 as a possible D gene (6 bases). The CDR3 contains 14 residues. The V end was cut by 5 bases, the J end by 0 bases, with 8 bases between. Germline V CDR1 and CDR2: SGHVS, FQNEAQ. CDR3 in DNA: TGTGCCAGCAGCGCGACAGGTAGCAATCAGCCCCAGCATTTT. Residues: CASSATGSNQPQHF.

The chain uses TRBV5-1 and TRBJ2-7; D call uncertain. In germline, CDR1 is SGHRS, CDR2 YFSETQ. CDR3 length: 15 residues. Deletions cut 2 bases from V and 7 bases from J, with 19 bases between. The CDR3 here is CASSFRAEWLNEQYF. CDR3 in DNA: TGCGCCAGCAGCTTCCGGGCGGAGTGGTTGAATGAGCAGTACTTC.

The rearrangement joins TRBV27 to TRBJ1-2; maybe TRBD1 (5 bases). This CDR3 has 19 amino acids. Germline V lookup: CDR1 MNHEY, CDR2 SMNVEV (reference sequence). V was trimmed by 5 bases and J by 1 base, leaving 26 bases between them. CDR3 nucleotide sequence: TGTGCCAGCAGTCCCCCTCATCTCTTCGGGGACCACAGTAACTATGGCTACACCTTC. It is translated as CASSPPHLFGDHSNYGYTF.

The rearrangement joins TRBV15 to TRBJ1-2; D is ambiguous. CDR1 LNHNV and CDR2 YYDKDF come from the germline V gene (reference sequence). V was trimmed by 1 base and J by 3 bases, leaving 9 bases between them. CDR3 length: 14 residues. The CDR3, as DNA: TGTGCCACCAGCAGAGCAAACAGCCACTATGGCTACACCTTC. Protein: CATSRANSHYGYTF.

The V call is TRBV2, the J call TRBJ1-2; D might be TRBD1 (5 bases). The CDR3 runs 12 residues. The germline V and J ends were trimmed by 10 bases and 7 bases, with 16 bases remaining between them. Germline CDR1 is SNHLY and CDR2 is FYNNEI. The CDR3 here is CAIPDGTAGYTF. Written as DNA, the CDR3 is TGTGCCATCCCGGACGGGACGGCTGGCTACACCTTC.

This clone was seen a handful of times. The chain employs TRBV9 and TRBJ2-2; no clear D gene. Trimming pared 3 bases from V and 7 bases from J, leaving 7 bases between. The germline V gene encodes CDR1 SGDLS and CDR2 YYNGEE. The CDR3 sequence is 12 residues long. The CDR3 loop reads CASSGVIGELFF. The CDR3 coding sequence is TGTGCCAGCAGCGGGGTGATCGGGGAGCTGTTTTTT.

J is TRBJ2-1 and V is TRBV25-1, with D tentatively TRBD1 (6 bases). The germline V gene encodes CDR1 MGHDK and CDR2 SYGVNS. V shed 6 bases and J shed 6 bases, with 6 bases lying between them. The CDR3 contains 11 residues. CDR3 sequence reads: CASRQGNEQFF. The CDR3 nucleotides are TGTGCCAGCAGACAGGGCAATGAGCAGTTCTTC.

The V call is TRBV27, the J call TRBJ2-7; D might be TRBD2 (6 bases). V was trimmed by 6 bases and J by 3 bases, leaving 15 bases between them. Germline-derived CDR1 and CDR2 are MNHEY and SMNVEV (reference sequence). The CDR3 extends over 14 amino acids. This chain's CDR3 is CASSPVGGVYEQYF. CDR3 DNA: TGTGCCAGCAGCCCCGTCGGCGGGGTCTACGAGCAGTACTTC.

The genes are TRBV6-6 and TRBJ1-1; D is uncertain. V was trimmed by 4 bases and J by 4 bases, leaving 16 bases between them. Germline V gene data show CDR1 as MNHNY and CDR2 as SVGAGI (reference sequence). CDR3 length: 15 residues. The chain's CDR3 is CASSSASVRFTEAFF. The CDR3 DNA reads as TGTGCCAGCAGTTCCGCCAGCGTAAGGTTCACTGAAGCTTTCTTT.

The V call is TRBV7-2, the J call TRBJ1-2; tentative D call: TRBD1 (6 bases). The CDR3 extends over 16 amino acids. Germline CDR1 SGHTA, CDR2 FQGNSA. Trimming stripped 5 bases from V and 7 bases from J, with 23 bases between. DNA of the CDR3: TGTGCCAGCAGCCAGGGGTCGGGCACAGGAGGGGGTGGCTACACCTTC. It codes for CASSQGSGTGGGGYTF.

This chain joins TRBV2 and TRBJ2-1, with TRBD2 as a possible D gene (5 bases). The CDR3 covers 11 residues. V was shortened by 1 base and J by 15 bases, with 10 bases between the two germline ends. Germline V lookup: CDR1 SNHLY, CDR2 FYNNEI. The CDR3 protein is CASSEGLAGFF. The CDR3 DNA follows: TGTGCCAGCAGTGAAGGGCTAGCCGGGTTCTTC.

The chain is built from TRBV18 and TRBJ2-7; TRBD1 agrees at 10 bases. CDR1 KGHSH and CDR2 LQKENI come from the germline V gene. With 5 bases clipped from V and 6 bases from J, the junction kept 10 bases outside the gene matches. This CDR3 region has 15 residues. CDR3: CASSSPGQGSLEQYF. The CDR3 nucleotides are TGTGCCAGCTCATCCCCGGGACAGGGGTCTCTCGAGCAGTACTTC.

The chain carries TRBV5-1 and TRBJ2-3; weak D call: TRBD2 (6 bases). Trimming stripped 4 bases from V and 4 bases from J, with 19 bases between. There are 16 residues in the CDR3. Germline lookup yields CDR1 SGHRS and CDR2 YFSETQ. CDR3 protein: CASSLTSNGNPDTQYF. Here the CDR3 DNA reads TGCGCCAGCAGCCTAACTAGCAACGGTAACCCAGATACGCAGTATTTT.

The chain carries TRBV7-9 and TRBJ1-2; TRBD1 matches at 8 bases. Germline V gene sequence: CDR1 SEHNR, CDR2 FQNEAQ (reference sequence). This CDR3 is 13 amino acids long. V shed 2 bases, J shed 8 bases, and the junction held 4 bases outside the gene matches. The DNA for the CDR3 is TGTGCCAGCAGCTTAAGGACAGGGCACGGCTACACCTTC. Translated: CASSLRTGHGYTF.